This T cell receptor beta chain originates from a study of yellow fever vaccine responses in identical twins (dated by TCRdb to the late 2010s). Broadly, across the study: The study precisely tracked vaccine-responding T cell clones in identical twins. On the study overall, not on this receptor specifically: The T cell response to vaccination in identical twins was reported by the authors to appear partly convergent and partly personalized.

Points on this clonotype: Its antigen has not been determined. No quality values exist for individual bases; no much larger clone is one base distant.

The protocol used for the library was RT-PCR. Sequencer: Illumina HiSeq 2500. TCRdb itself trimmed the public reads at Q25 with fastp, ran MiXCR and retained productive beta chains. Rows with one shared CDR3 protein collapse into an entry with the most common genes and DNA. The sample data list under 3,000 distinct CDR3 sequences, and approximately 87% of these were observed just once. The top ten constitute 4.1% of the sample. This sequence was found in a young woman who received the yellow fever vaccine. Donor details come from another sample of the same person, matched by shared clones. Sequences were derived from T cells from blood (PBMCs), unsorted or a sorted subset (not recorded which), sampled before or after yellow fever vaccination (not recorded which).

The CDR3 corresponds to CASSEGSSYQETQYF. The DNA reads TGTGCCAGCAGTGAAGGGTCTAGCTACCAAGAGACCCAGTACTTC. The chain couples TRBV6-1 to TRBJ2-5, with TRBD2 tentatively as D gene (5 bases match). Trimming at the junction amounts to 1 base on V and 0 bases on J, and the germline ends lie 9 bases apart. CDR1 and CDR2 are drawn from the germline V gene: MNHNS, SASEGT. The CDR3 numbers 15 residues from cysteine through phenylalanine. The kept DNA is CDR3 alone, 45 bases in frame from the first base.